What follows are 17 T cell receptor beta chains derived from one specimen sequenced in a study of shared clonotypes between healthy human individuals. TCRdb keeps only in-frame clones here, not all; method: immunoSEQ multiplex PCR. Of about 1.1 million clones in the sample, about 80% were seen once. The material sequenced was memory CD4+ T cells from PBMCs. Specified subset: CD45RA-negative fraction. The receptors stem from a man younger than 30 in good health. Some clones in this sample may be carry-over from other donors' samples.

The CDR3 loop reads CASSYSRATNEKLFF. Written as DNA, the CDR3 is TGTGCCAGCAGTTATTCAAGAGCAACTAATGAAAAACTGTTTTTT. The genes are TRBV2 and TRBJ1-4; D uncertain. V was shortened by 5 bases and J by 0 bases, with 10 bases between the two germline ends. From germline, CDR1 is SNHLY and CDR2 FYNNEI. The CDR3 is 15 amino acids.

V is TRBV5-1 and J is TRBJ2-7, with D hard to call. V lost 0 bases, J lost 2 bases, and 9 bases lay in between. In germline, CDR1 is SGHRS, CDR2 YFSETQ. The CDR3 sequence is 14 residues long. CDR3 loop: CASSLVLGTYEQYF. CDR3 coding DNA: TGCGCCAGCAGCTTGGTGTTAGGCACCTACGAGCAGTACTTC. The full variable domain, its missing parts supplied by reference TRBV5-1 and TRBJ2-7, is KAGVTQTPRYLIKTRGQQVTLSCSPISGHRSVSWYQQTPGQGLQFLFEYFSETQRNKGNFPGRFSGRQFSNSRSEMNVSTLELGDSALYLCASSLVLGTYEQYFGPGTRLTVT.

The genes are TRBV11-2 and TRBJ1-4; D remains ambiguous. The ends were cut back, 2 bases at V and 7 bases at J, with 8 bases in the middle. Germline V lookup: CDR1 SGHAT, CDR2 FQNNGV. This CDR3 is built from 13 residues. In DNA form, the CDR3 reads TGTGCCAGCAGCTTACACGGCCTTGAAAAACTGTTTTTT. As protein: CASSLHGLEKLFF.

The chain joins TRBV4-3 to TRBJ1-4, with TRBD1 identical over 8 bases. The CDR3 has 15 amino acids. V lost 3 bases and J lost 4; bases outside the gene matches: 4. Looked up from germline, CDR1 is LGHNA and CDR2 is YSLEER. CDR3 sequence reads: CASSQNRGGNEKLFF. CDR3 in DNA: TGCGCCAGCAGCCAGAACAGGGGGGGTAATGAAAAACTGTTTTTT.

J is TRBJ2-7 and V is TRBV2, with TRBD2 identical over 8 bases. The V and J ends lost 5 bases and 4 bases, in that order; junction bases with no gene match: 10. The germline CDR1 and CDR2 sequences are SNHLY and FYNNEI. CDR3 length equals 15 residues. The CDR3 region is CASSHRGGPVYEQYF. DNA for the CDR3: TGTGCCAGCAGTCATCGGGGGGGCCCGGTGTACGAGCAGTACTTC.

The CDR3 spells CASTESGGLYNEQFF. As DNA, the CDR3 is TGTGCCAGCACCGAGAGCGGGGGTCTCTACAATGAGCAGTTCTTC. V and J are TRBV2 and TRBJ2-1; 8 nucleotides align to TRBD2. Germline trimming cut 7 bases from V and 3 bases from J; bases unmatched to any gene: 8. Looked up from germline, CDR1 is SNHLY and CDR2 is FYNNEI. The CDR3 runs to 15 residues.

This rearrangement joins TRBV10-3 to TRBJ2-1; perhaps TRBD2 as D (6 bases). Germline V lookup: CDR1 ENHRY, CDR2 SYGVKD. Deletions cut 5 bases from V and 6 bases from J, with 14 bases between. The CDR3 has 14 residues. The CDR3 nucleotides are TGTGCCATCAGTAACCTGGACTATCCCAATGAGCAGTTCTTC. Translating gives CAISNLDYPNEQFF.

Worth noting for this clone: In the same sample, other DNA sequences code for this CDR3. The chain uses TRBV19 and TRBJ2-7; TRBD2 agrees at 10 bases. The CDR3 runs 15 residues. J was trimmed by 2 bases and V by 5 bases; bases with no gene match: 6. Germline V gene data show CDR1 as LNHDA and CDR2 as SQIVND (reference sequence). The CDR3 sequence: CASSRTSGTTYEQYF. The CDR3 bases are TGTGCCAGTAGTCGAACTAGCGGGACTACCTACGAGCAGTACTTC. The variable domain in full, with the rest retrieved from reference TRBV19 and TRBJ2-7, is DGGITQSPKYLFRKEGQNVTLSCEQNLNHDAMYWYRQDPGQGLRLIYYSQIVNDFQKGDIAEGYSVSREKKESFPLTVTSAQKNPTAFYLCASSRTSGTTYEQYFGPGTRLTVT.

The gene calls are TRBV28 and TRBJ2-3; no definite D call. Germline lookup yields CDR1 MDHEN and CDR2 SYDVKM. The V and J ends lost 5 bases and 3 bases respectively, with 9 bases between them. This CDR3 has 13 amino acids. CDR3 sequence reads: CASSRVMTDTQYF. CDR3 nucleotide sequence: TGTGCCAGCAGTCGGGTTATGACAGATACGCAGTATTTT. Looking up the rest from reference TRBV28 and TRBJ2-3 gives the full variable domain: DVKVTQSSRYLVKRTGEKVFLECVQDMDHENMFWYRQDPGLGLRLIYFSYDVKMKEKGDIPEGYSVSREKKERFSLILESASTNQTSMYLCASSRVMTDTQYFGPGTRLTVL.

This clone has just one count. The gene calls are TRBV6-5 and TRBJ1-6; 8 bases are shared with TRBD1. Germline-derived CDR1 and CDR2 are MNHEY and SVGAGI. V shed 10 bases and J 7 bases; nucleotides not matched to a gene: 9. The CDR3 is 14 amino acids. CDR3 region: CATNDRGRNSPLHF. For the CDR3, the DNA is TGTGCCACCAACGACAGGGGCCGGAATTCACCCCTCCACTTT.

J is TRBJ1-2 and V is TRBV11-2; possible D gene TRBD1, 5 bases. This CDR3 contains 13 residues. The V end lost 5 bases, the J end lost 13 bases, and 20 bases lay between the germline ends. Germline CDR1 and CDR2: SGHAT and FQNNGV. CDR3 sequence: CASSPHGAAGPTF. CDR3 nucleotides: TGTGCCAGCAGCCCGCACGGGGCGGCCGGTCCCACCTTC.

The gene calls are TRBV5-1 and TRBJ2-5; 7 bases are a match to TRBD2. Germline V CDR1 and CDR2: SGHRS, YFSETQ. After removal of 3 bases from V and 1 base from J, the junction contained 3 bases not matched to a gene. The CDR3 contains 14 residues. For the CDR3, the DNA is TGCGCCAGCAGCTCTCCTAGCGGCCAAGAGACCCAGTACTTC. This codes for CASSSPSGQETQYF.

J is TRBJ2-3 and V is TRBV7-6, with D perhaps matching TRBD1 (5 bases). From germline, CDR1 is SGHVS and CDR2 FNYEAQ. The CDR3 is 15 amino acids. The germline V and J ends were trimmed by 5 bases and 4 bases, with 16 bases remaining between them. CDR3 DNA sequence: TGTGCCAGCAGCCCTCGGTATGAACAGGCAGATACGCAGTATTTT. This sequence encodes CASSPRYEQADTQYF.

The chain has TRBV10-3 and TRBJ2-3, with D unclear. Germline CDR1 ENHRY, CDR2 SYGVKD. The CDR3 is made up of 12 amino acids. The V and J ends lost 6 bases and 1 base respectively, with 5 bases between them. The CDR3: CAISDRTDTQYF. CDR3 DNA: TGTGCCATCAGCGACCGCACAGATACGCAGTATTTT.

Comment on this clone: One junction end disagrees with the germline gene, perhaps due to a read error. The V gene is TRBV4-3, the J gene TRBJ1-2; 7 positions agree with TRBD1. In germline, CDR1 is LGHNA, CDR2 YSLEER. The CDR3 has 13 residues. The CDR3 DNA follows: TGCGCCAGCAGCCAGCTGACGGGCGACAGGGCTTTCTTC. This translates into CASSQLTGDRAFF.

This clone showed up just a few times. The DNA for the CDR3 is TGCGCCAGCAGCTTGGGAAGTTTTGGCACAGATACGCAGTATTTT. It translates to CASSLGSFGTDTQYF. The genes are TRBV5-1 and TRBJ2-3; D gene unclear. V was pared by 0 bases and J by 1 base, with 9 bases between. The CDR3 spans 15 residues. Germline-derived CDR1 and CDR2 are SGHRS and YFSETQ.

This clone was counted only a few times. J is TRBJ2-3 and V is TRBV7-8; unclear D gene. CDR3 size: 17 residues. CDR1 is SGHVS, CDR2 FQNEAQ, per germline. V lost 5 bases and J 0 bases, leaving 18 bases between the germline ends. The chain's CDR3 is CASSHKRVAISTDTQYF. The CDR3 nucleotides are TGTGCCAGCAGCCATAAGCGAGTAGCTATAAGCACAGATACGCAGTATTTT.